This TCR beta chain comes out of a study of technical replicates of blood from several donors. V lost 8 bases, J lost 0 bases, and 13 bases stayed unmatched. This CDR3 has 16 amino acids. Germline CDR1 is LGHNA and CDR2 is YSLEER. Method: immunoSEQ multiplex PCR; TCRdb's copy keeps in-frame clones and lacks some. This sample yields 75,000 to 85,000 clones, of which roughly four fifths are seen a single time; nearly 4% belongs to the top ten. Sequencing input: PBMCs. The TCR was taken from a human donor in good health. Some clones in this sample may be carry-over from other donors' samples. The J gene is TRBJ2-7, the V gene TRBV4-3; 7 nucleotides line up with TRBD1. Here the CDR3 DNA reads TGCGCCAGCCCGTTCAAAAGGGACAGAGACTCCTACGAGCAGTACTTC. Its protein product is CASPFKRDRDSYEQYF.